These 23 T cell receptor beta chains were all obtained from the same sample, sequenced in a study of T cell changes during pregnancy in multiple sclerosis. Only in-frame clones appear in the TCRdb table, and some are missing; sequencing was by immunoSEQ multiplex PCR. This sample yields about 50,000 clones, of which approximately 92% are seen a single time; 0.35% to 0.45% belongs to the top ten. This specimen consisted of CD4+ T cells from peripheral blood mononuclear cells, obtained before pregnancy. These receptors were taken from a female donor with multiple sclerosis, enrolled in a pregnancy study.

Written as DNA, the CDR3 is TGTGCCATCAGTGCTCAGGGGCTGATGAACACTGAAGCTTTCTTT. Protein sequence: CAISAQGLMNTEAFF. The chain is built from TRBV10-3 and TRBJ1-1, with a weak D call TRBD1 (6 bases). This CDR3 is 15 amino acids long. From germline, CDR1 is ENHRY and CDR2 SYGVKD. V was shortened by 4 bases and J by 0 bases, with 12 bases between the two germline ends.

V usage is TRBV20-1 and J usage is TRBJ2-1; no clear D. There are 11 residues in the CDR3. Trimming left V 3 bases short and J 7 bases short, with 7 bases between. Germline V gene sequence: CDR1 DFQATT, CDR2 SNEGSKA (reference sequence). CDR3 sequence (DNA): TGCAGTGCTAGCAGGCGAAATGAGCAGTTCTTC. Translated, it gives CSASRRNEQFF.

V is TRBV7-9 and J is TRBJ1-4; tentatively, D is TRBD1 (6 bases). V was cut by 4 bases and J by 4 bases, with 16 bases left in between. Germline V lookup: CDR1 SEHNR, CDR2 FQNEAQ (reference sequence). The CDR3 is made up of 16 amino acids. The DNA of the CDR3 is TGTGCCAGCAGCTCTTCGGACAGCTTCTATAATGAAAAACTGTTTTTT. This gives the protein CASSSSDSFYNEKLFF.

The chain links TRBV6-1 to TRBJ2-1; TRBD2 agrees at 14 bases. This CDR3 has 19 residues. Trimming at V came to 2 bases and at J to 4 bases, leaving 10 bases not matched to a gene. Germline CDR1 is MNHNS and CDR2 is SASEGT. Here the CDR3 reads CASSELGLAGDRVYNEQFF. Here the CDR3 DNA reads TGTGCCAGCAGTGAACTGGGACTAGCGGGAGACAGGGTTTACAATGAGCAGTTCTTC.

The J gene is TRBJ1-1, the V gene TRBV27; D unclear. V lost 5 bases and J 1 base, leaving 8 bases between the germline ends. CDR1 MNHEY and CDR2 SMNVEV come from the germline V gene (reference sequence). The CDR3 spans 13 residues. The CDR3 nucleotides are TGTGCCAGCAGTGCGTACGGGAACACTGAAGCTTTCTTT. Its translation is CASSAYGNTEAFF.

The chain is built from TRBV27 and TRBJ2-3; 7 nucleotides align to TRBD2. CDR1 and CDR2 from the germline V gene are MNHEY and SMNVEV (reference sequence). V gave up 3 bases and J gave up 0 bases; unmatched junction bases: 12. The CDR3 runs 18 residues. CDR3 sequence: CASSFESPSGTSTDTQYF. The CDR3 DNA sequence: TGTGCCAGCAGTTTCGAATCTCCTAGCGGAACTAGCACAGATACGCAGTATTTT.

In DNA form, the CDR3 reads TGTGCCAGCAGCGTAAGACAGGGGGCCTCCGGGGAGCTGTTTTTT. Residues: CASSVRQGASGELFF. This chain joins TRBV7-2 and TRBJ2-2; 10 positions match TRBD1. Trimming took 5 bases from V and 6 from J; bases not matched to a gene: 6. The CDR3 totals 15 residues. Germline CDR1 SGHTA, CDR2 FQGNSA.

This clone showed up just once. This sequence joins TRBV6-5 and TRBJ2-2, with 7 bases fitting TRBD2. Germline V gives CDR1 MNHEY, CDR2 SVGAGI. This CDR3 has 14 amino acids. V shed 6 bases, J shed 3 bases, and the junction held 4 bases outside the gene matches. As DNA, the CDR3 is TGTGCCAGCAGCTGGACTAGAGACACCGGGGAGCTGTTTTTT. Protein: CASSWTRDTGELFF.

Relative to its sample, this clone is medium-sized (0.01 to 0.1%). The rearrangement joins TRBV29-1 to TRBJ1-1; D is ambiguous. Trimming took off 7 bases at V and 4 bases at J, with 19 bases between the two ends. In germline, CDR1 is SQVTM, CDR2 ANQGSEA. This CDR3 spans 14 amino acids. CDR3 sequence reads: CSGLLGSVSTEAFF. In DNA form, the CDR3 reads TGCAGCGGGCTCCTGGGCAGTGTCAGCACTGAAGCTTTCTTT.

This chain connects TRBV2 to TRBJ1-2; D gene ambiguous. V was shortened by 7 bases and J by 8 bases, with 23 bases between the two germline ends. CDR1 and CDR2 (germline): SNHLY, FYNNEI. The CDR3 runs 15 residues. The CDR3: CASTRLWTGREGYTF. CDR3 bases: TGTGCCAGCACACGTTTGTGGACCGGCCGGGAAGGCTACACCTTC.

This clone was found once. In DNA form, the CDR3 reads TGTGCCAGTAGTACGGGGAGAGGGGGCACTGAAGCTTTCTTT. Amino acid sequence: CASSTGRGGTEAFF. The chain is built from TRBV19 and TRBJ1-1, with D perhaps TRBD1 (6 bases). Germline V gives CDR1 LNHDA, CDR2 SQIVND (reference sequence). Trimming cost V 4 bases and J 4 bases, with 13 bases left between them. There are 14 residues in the CDR3.

The chain recombines TRBV7-9 with TRBJ2-1, with 12 bases aligning to TRBD2. The CDR3 sequence is 16 residues long. The V gene end was trimmed by 3 bases and the J gene end by 9 bases; junction bases not matched to a gene: 9. Per the germline V gene, CDR1 is SEHNR and CDR2 is FQNEAQ (reference sequence). DNA of the CDR3: TGTGCCAGCAGCTTCGGGACTAGCGGGCCCCAGGGTGAGCAGTTCTTC. Translated: CASSFGTSGPQGEQFF.

The CDR3 sequence is CASSVQIEAFF. CDR3 in DNA: TGTGCCAGCAGTGTGCAGATTGAAGCTTTCTTT. The V gene is TRBV2, the J gene TRBJ1-1; D call uncertain. The CDR3 is 11 amino acids. CDR1 and CDR2 (germline): SNHLY, FYNNEI. Trimming left V 4 bases short and J 7 bases short, with 7 bases between.

The V gene is TRBV30, the J gene TRBJ1-2; 12 nucleotides agree with TRBD1. Germline loops: CDR1 GTSNPN, CDR2 SVGIG (reference sequence). This CDR3 has 15 residues. V trimming: 7 bases; J trimming: 0 bases; junction bases outside the gene matches: 6. Here the CDR3 reads CAFSGTGGPNYGYTF. In nucleotides, the CDR3 is TGTGCCTTCTCCGGGACAGGGGGCCCTAACTATGGCTACACCTTC.

The CDR3 DNA follows: TGTGCCAGCCTACAGGGAACTGAAGCTTTCTTT. Protein: CASLQGTEAFF. The rearrangement joins TRBV6-5 to TRBJ1-1; D perhaps matches TRBD1 (6 bases). The V and J ends lost 8 bases and 5 bases respectively, with 9 bases between them. CDR1 and CDR2 from the germline V gene are MNHEY and SVGAGI. The length of the CDR3 is 11 residues.

This chain connects TRBV19 to TRBJ2-7; no clear D gene. Trimming left V 5 bases short and J 3 bases short, with 8 bases between. The CDR3 is 12 amino acids. Per germline, CDR1 LNHDA and CDR2 SQIVND (reference sequence). CDR3 DNA: TGTGCCAGTAGTTCCCCCAACTACGAGCAGTACTTC. Amino acid sequence: CASSSPNYEQYF.

J is TRBJ2-5 and V is TRBV27, with TRBD2 identical over 16 bases. V shed 3 bases and J 3 bases; nucleotides not matched to a gene: 10. The germline V gene has CDR1 MNHEY and CDR2 SMNVEV (reference sequence). The CDR3 consists of 19 residues. CDR3 bases: TGTGCCAGCAGTTTCCGAGGGACTAGCGGGAGGGCGCGGGAAGAGACCCAGTACTTC. Its translation is CASSFRGTSGRAREETQYF.

This chain links TRBV28 with TRBJ2-5; D is ambiguous. V was shortened by 6 bases and J by 6 bases, with 11 bases between the two germline ends. This CDR3 is built from 12 residues. The germline gives CDR1 MDHEN, CDR2 SYDVKM. The chain's CDR3 is CASRTSWKTQYF. DNA for the CDR3: TGTGCCAGCAGGACATCTTGGAAGACCCAGTACTTC.

This clone was found a few times. This sequence joins TRBV11-2 and TRBJ1-2; possible D gene TRBD1, 6 bases. The V end was cut by 5 bases, the J end by 7 bases, with 17 bases between. The CDR3 totals 14 residues. Germline V gene sequence: CDR1 SGHAT, CDR2 FQNNGV. The CDR3 nucleotides read TGTGCCAGCAGCCCCTTGGGACAACATCGTGGCTACACCTTC. Its translation: CASSPLGQHRGYTF.

The gene calls are TRBV2 and TRBJ1-5; D is undetermined. The germline V gene encodes CDR1 SNHLY and CDR2 FYNNEI. The CDR3 covers 14 residues. Trimming cost V 2 bases and J 2 bases, with 7 bases left between them. The CDR3 DNA reads as TGTGCCAGCAGTGAAAGGAGAGGCAATCAGCCCCAGCATTTT. As protein: CASSERRGNQPQHF.

V gene TRBV11-2 combines with J gene TRBJ2-5, with D perhaps TRBD1 (6 bases). The CDR3 is 14 residues long. Germline V gene sequence: CDR1 SGHAT, CDR2 FQNNGV. Trimming stripped 3 bases from V and 3 bases from J, with 11 bases between. The CDR3 DNA sequence: TGTGCCAGCAGCTTCTCCACAGGGAAAGAGACCCAGTACTTC. Translated, it gives CASSFSTGKETQYF.

The chain employs TRBV28 and TRBJ2-7; no definite D call. V shed 6 bases and J shed 0 bases, with 21 bases lying between them. Per the germline V gene, CDR1 is MDHEN and CDR2 is SYDVKM. This CDR3 is 17 amino acids long. CDR3: CASRERGFSRSSYEQYF. The CDR3, as DNA: TGTGCCAGCAGGGAGAGAGGCTTCTCTAGGAGCTCCTACGAGCAGTACTTC. Complete variable domain (other parts from reference TRBV28 and TRBJ2-7): DVKVTQSSRYLVKRTGEKVFLECVQDMDHENMFWYRQDPGLGLRLIYFSYDVKMKEKGDIPEGYSVSREKKERFSLILESASTNQTSMYLCASRERGFSRSSYEQYFGPGTRLTVT.

CDR3 residues: CASSDRRQTNYGYTF. The CDR3 nucleotides are TGTGCCAGCAGTGACCGACGACAGACCAACTATGGCTACACCTTC. This chain joins TRBV7-9 and TRBJ1-2; D may be TRBD1 (5 bases). The CDR3 extends over 15 amino acids. CDR1 is SEHNR, CDR2 FQNEAQ, per germline (reference sequence). Deletions cut 6 bases from V and 2 bases from J, with 16 bases between.